The 26 T cell receptor beta chains presented below share a single source sample, sequenced in a study of shared clonotypes between healthy human individuals. As defined, naive CD8 cells were CD45RO-negative and positively selected for CCR7, with terminally differentiated effector memory CD45RA+ cells excluded. The protocol was immunoSEQ multiplex PCR, while the TCRdb copy is restricted to in-frame clones and leaves out a portion. The table includes over 2 million clones, over 85% detected once. Sequencing used naive CD8+ T cells sorted from blood. These receptors all stem from a man between 18 and 35 years old in good health.

The V and J genes are TRBV18 and TRBJ1-2; no clear D. V was trimmed by 6 bases and J by 3 bases, leaving 23 bases between them. Per the germline V gene, CDR1 is KGHSH and CDR2 is LQKENI. This CDR3 is 17 amino acids long. The CDR3 DNA follows: TGTGCCAGCTCTGGCTCTCGGGGTACGGATAGCCACTATGGCTACACCTTC. Its protein is CASSGSRGTDSHYGYTF.

Comments on this clone: Other DNA variants within this sample encode the same CDR3. CDR3 nucleotides: TGTGCCAGCAGTTACTCCGTCGGGGAATTCACAGATACGCAGTATTTT. It is translated as CASSYSVGEFTDTQYF. The chain employs TRBV6-5 and TRBJ2-3; D might be TRBD2 (5 bases). Germline lookup yields CDR1 MNHEY and CDR2 SVGAGI. The ends were cut back, 0 bases at V and 2 bases at J, with 12 bases in the middle. This CDR3 comprises 16 residues.

This rearrangement joins TRBV29-1 to TRBJ1-1, with no clear D. Germline V CDR1 and CDR2: SQVTM, ANQGSEA. Trimming left V 3 bases short and J 7 bases short, with 18 bases between. This CDR3 is built from 14 residues. CDR3 bases: TGCAGCGTTGATGGTTTTCGCCTAGGAGATGAAGCTTTCTTT. The encoded protein is CSVDGFRLGDEAFF.

The chain couples TRBV27 to TRBJ2-2; no firm D call. CDR1 is MNHEY and CDR2 is SMNVEV in the germline V gene (reference sequence). The CDR3 extends over 17 amino acids. The germline V and J ends were trimmed by 4 bases and 3 bases, with 18 bases remaining between them. The CDR3 bases are TGTGCCAGCAGTTCCGATCCTTCGAGCCAATACACCGGGGAGCTGTTTTTT. It is translated as CASSSDPSSQYTGELFF.

This clone has a single count. The chain combines TRBV6-8 with TRBJ1-3, with D hard to call. The length of the CDR3 is 10 residues. CDR1 and CDR2 (germline): MNHGY, SAAAGT. V was cut by 8 bases and J by 4 bases, with 3 bases left in between. The CDR3: CASRGNTIYF. The CDR3 DNA reads TGTGCCAGCCGGGGAAACACCATATATTTT.

In this sample, this clone turned up once. The gene calls are TRBV11-2 and TRBJ2-4, with 8 bases matching TRBD2. V gave up 7 bases and J gave up 0 bases; unmatched junction bases: 11. Looked up from germline, CDR1 is SGHAT and CDR2 is FQNNGV. The CDR3 runs 17 residues. The CDR3 is CASKETSALSAKNIQYF. In nucleotides, the CDR3 is TGTGCCAGCAAGGAGACTAGCGCCCTTTCAGCCAAAAACATTCAGTACTTC.

Turning to this clone: The same CDR3 also results from other DNA sequences found in this sample. The chain uses TRBV4-1 and TRBJ2-7; tentatively, D is TRBD2 (6 bases). From germline, CDR1 is MGHRA and CDR2 YSYEKL. The V end was cut by 0 bases, the J end by 2 bases, with 11 bases between. The CDR3 contains 15 residues. CDR3 in amino acids: CASSQDLTGAYEQYF. In nucleotides, the CDR3 is TGCGCCAGCAGCCAAGATCTGACGGGAGCCTACGAGCAGTACTTC.

This clone was seen just once. The gene calls are TRBV25-1 and TRBJ2-1; 9 bases line up with TRBD2. The trim removed 7 bases at V and 10 bases at J, leaving 8 bases unmatched. The V gene's germline CDR1 is MGHDK and CDR2 SYGVNS. The CDR3 runs 13 residues. CDR3 amino acids: CASTPGLAQEQFF. The CDR3 nucleotides are TGTGCCAGCACCCCCGGACTAGCGCAGGAGCAGTTCTTC.

V and J are TRBV7-9 and TRBJ2-1, with TRBD2 as a possible D gene (6 bases). The germline gives CDR1 SEHNR, CDR2 FQNEAQ (reference sequence). Trimming removed 6 bases from V and 5 bases from J, with 17 bases in between. This CDR3 region has 15 residues. The CDR3 is CASSRSGELDNEQFF. The CDR3 DNA reads as TGTGCCAGCAGTCGGTCGGGAGAATTGGACAATGAGCAGTTCTTC. Based on the CDR3 plus reference TRBV7-9 and TRBJ2-1, the full variable domain is DTGVSQNPRHKITKRGQNVTFRCDPISEHNRLYWYRQTLGQGPEFLTYFQNEAQLEKSRLLSDRFSAERPKGSFSTLEIQRTEQGDSAMYLCASSRSGELDNEQFFGPGTRLTVL.

For this clone: This sample also contains other DNA sequences that code for the same CDR3. The V call is TRBV6-5, the J call TRBJ2-7, with D maybe TRBD1 (6 bases). The CDR3 totals 13 residues. Germline V gene data show CDR1 as MNHEY and CDR2 as SVGAGI. V lost 2 bases and J lost 6, with 11 bases in between. The chain's CDR3 is CASSYGQGSEQYF. In DNA, the CDR3 is TGTGCCAGCAGTTACGGGCAGGGGAGCGAGCAGTACTTC.

The rearrangement joins TRBV5-1 to TRBJ1-5, with D uncertain. The CDR3 runs 13 residues. Trimming removed 3 bases at V and 4 bases at J, with 8 bases between. Germline CDR1 reads SGHRS; CDR2 reads YFSETQ. CDR3 DNA: TGCGCCAGCAGCTCCCGGCCAAATCAGCCCCAGCATTTT. Translating it yields CASSSRPNQPQHF.

A single count supports this clone. The chain uses TRBV11-2 and TRBJ2-7, with TRBD2 matching over 8 bases. V lost 1 base to trimming and J lost 3 bases; unmatched junction nucleotides: 5. The CDR3 is 15 amino acids. Germline assignment: CDR1 SGHAT and CDR2 FQNNGV. The CDR3: CASSLVAGTGYEQYF. In nucleotides, the CDR3 is TGTGCCAGCAGCTTAGTAGCGGGGACCGGCTACGAGCAGTACTTC. The complete variable domain, with remaining parts taken from reference TRBV11-2 and TRBJ2-7, reads EAGVAQSPRYKIIEKRQSVAFWCNPISGHATLYWYQQILGQGPKLLIQFQNNGVVDDSQLPKDRFSAERLKGVDSTLKIQPAKLEDSAVYLCASSLVAGTGYEQYFGPGTRLTVT.

With regard to this clone: Other DNA sequences in this specimen translate into the identical CDR3. The CDR3 DNA reads as TGTGCCAGCAGTTTGGTTGCGGGGACCTACGAGCAGTACTTC. Translating it yields CASSLVAGTYEQYF. The chain recombines TRBV28 with TRBJ2-7, with D perhaps TRBD2 (6 bases). Per the germline V gene, CDR1 is MDHEN and CDR2 is SYDVKM. The CDR3 has 14 amino acids. V was cut by 3 bases and J by 2 bases, with 11 bases left in between.

Regarding this clone: Within the sample, other DNA sequences also encode this same CDR3. This rearrangement joins TRBV7-9 to TRBJ1-1; 9 bases match TRBD1. This CDR3 is built from 15 residues. Germline lookup yields CDR1 SEHNR and CDR2 FQNEAQ (reference sequence). The V and J ends lost 4 bases and 0 bases, in that order; junction bases with no gene match: 3. The CDR3 region is CASSWGQGMNTEAFF. The CDR3 bases are TGTGCCAGCAGCTGGGGACAGGGAATGAACACTGAAGCTTTCTTT.

The rearrangement links TRBV9 to TRBJ1-4, with 8 bases fitting TRBD1. The J segment lost 13 bases and the V segment lost 0 bases, leaving 11 bases of the junction unmatched. The germline V gene has CDR1 SGDLS and CDR2 YYNGEE. The CDR3 length is 15 residues. The CDR3 nucleotides read TGTGCCAGCAGCGTAGCCGGGACAGGAAGCGACGGACTGTTTTTT. Translated: CASSVAGTGSDGLFF. The complete variable domain, with remaining parts taken from reference TRBV9 and TRBJ1-4, reads DSGVTQTPKHLITATGQRVTLRCSPRSGDLSVYWYQQSLDQGLQFLIQYYNGEERAKGNILERFSAQQFPDLHSELNLSSLELGDSALYFCASSVAGTGSDGLFFGSGTQLSVL.

V gene TRBV13 combines with J gene TRBJ1-2, with 8 bases aligning to TRBD1. V gave up 2 bases and J gave up 5 bases; unmatched junction bases: 13. The CDR3 loop spans 17 amino acids. Per the germline V gene, CDR1 is PRHDT and CDR2 is FYEKMQ (reference sequence). The CDR3 nucleotides are TGTGCCAGCAGCTTAACGGGACAGGAGGCTGGATGGTATGGCTACACCTTC. Translation gives CASSLTGQEAGWYGYTF. Full variable domain (outside the CDR3, taken from reference TRBV13 and TRBJ1-2): AAGVIQSPRHLIKEKRETATLKCYPIPRHDTVYWYQQGPGQDPQFLISFYEKMQSDKGSIPDRFSAQQFSDYHSELNMSSLELGDSALYFCASSLTGQEAGWYGYTFGSGTRLTVV.

The chain links TRBV4-3 to TRBJ2-1, with 8 positions matching TRBD1. Germline CDR1 reads LGHNA; CDR2 reads YSLEER. Trimming removed 0 bases from V and 7 bases from J; junction bases left unmatched: 11. The length of the CDR3 is 17 residues. The CDR3 reads CASSQEGRLTGGNEQFF. DNA of the CDR3: TGCGCCAGCAGCCAAGAAGGTCGCCTCACAGGGGGAAATGAGCAGTTCTTC.

The rearrangement joins TRBV7-9 to TRBJ2-5; perhaps TRBD2 as D (6 bases). There are 15 residues in the CDR3. Trimming took 0 bases from V and 2 from J, leaving 10 bases between them. Germline V CDR1 and CDR2: SEHNR, FQNEAQ (reference sequence). The CDR3 here is CASSLARREQETQYF. CDR3 bases: TGTGCCAGCAGCTTAGCGCGGAGGGAACAAGAGACCCAGTACTTC.

CDR3 protein: CASSYQEGGEKLFF. DNA of the CDR3: TGTGCCAGCAGTTACCAGGAAGGGGGAGAAAAACTGTTTTTT. The V and J genes are TRBV6-5 and TRBJ1-4; TRBD1 might be the D (6 bases). Per the germline V gene, CDR1 is MNHEY and CDR2 is SVGAGI. Trimming stripped 2 bases from V and 8 bases from J, with 12 bases between. This CDR3 is built from 14 residues.

This chain joins TRBV30 and TRBJ2-3; TRBD2 matches 8 bases. Germline CDR1 GTSNPN, CDR2 SVGIG (reference sequence). The CDR3 loop spans 19 amino acids. Trimming removed 5 bases from V and 0 bases from J; junction bases left unmatched: 19. CDR3 nucleotide sequence: TGTGCCTGGGGAACGGAACTAGCGGAAGGGAGATCTAGCACAGATACGCAGTATTTT. Translating gives CAWGTELAEGRSSTDTQYF. Filled out from reference TRBV30 and TRBJ2-3, the complete variable domain reads SQTIHQWPATLVQPVGSPLSLECTVEGTSNPNLYWYRQAAGRGLQLLFYSVGIGQISSEVPQNLSASRPQDRQFILSSKKLLLSDSGFYLCAWGTELAEGRSSTDTQYFGPGTRLTVL.

The chain carries TRBV29-1 and TRBJ1-2; 8 bases align to TRBD1. This CDR3 region has 16 residues. Germline lookup yields CDR1 SQVTM and CDR2 ANQGSEA. J lost 4 bases, V lost 4 bases, and 14 bases had no gene match. CDR3 in DNA: TGCAGCGTTGGAACCGCCGCAGGGGGCCCTCCCTATGGCTACACCTTC. Protein: CSVGTAAGGPPYGYTF.

The genes are TRBV7-6 and TRBJ2-3; D may be TRBD2 (5 bases). Germline V CDR1 and CDR2: SGHVS, FNYEAQ. There are 16 residues in the CDR3. V was clipped by 5 bases and J by 1 base, with 16 bases between them. CDR3 sequence (DNA): TGTGCCAGCAGCAAGGGAGCGGTACGAGGCACAGATACGCAGTATTTT. This codes for CASSKGAVRGTDTQYF.

V usage is TRBV4-1 and J usage is TRBJ1-1; no definite D call. The germline V and J ends were trimmed by 1 base and 1 base, with 10 bases remaining between them. The length of the CDR3 is 15 residues. Germline V gene lookup returns CDR1 MGHRA and CDR2 YSYEKL. The CDR3 DNA reads TGCGCCAGCAGCCAAGTATTTAATGGGAACACTGAAGCTTTCTTT. As protein: CASSQVFNGNTEAFF.

The chain uses TRBV29-1 and TRBJ2-2; no firm D call. Looked up from germline, CDR1 is SQVTM and CDR2 is ANQGSEA. Trimming stripped 4 bases from V and 0 bases from J, with 15 bases between. The CDR3 loop spans 16 amino acids. The chain's CDR3 is CSVVGWTDANTGELFF. CDR3 DNA: TGCAGCGTTGTTGGATGGACGGACGCGAACACCGGGGAGCTGTTTTTT.

For the CDR3, the DNA is TGTGCCAGCAGCTTAGATGGACTAGCGGGAGTTAGTACCGGGGAGCTGTTTTTT. This encodes CASSLDGLAGVSTGELFF. The chain combines TRBV11-2 with TRBJ2-2, with 13 bases identical to TRBD2. This CDR3 is built from 18 residues. Germline V gives CDR1 SGHAT, CDR2 FQNNGV. The trim removed 0 bases at V and 5 bases at J, leaving 6 bases unmatched.

The CDR3 protein is CASSGAEGEDPGELFF. The CDR3 bases are TGTGCCAGCAGCGGGGCGGAAGGGGAAGATCCCGGGGAGCTGTTTTTT. The chain employs TRBV9 and TRBJ2-2; the D gene is possibly TRBD1 (5 bases). CDR3 size: 16 residues. Trimming removed 3 bases at V and 6 bases at J, with 18 bases between. Per the germline V gene, CDR1 is SGDLS and CDR2 is YYNGEE.